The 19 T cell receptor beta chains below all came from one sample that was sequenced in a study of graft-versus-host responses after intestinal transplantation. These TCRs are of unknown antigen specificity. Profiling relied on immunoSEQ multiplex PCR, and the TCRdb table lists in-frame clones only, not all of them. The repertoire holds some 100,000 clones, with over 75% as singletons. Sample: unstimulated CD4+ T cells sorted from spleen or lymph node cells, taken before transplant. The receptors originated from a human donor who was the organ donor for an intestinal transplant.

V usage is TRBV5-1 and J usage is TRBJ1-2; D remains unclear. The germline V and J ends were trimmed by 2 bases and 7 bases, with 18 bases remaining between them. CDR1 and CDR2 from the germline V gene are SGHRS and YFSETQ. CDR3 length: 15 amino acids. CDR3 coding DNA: TGCGCCAGCAGCTTTCAAGCCGCGGGAGGGTTTGGCTACACCTTC. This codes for CASSFQAAGGFGYTF.

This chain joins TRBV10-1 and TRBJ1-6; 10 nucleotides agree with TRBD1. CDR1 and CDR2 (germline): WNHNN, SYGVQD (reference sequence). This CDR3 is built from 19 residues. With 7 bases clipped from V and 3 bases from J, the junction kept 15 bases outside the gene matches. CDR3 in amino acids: CASTKSRDRGGFYNSPLHF. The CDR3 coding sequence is TGCGCCAGCACCAAGTCCCGGGACAGGGGTGGATTCTATAATTCACCCCTCCACTTT.

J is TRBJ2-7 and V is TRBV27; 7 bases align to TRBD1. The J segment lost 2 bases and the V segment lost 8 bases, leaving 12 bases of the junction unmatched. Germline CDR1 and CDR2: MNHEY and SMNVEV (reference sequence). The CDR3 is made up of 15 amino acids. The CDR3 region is CASALRRDSAYEQYF. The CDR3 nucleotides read TGTGCCAGCGCCCTAAGACGGGACAGTGCCTACGAGCAGTACTTC.

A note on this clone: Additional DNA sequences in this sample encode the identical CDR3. CDR3 sequence (DNA): TGTGCCAGCAGTTCCGGGAACTATGGCTACACCTTC. As protein: CASSSGNYGYTF. The chain recombines TRBV28 with TRBJ1-2, with D uncertain. This CDR3 comprises 12 residues. V was pared by 4 bases and J by 2 bases, with 5 bases between. From germline, CDR1 is MDHEN and CDR2 SYDVKM.

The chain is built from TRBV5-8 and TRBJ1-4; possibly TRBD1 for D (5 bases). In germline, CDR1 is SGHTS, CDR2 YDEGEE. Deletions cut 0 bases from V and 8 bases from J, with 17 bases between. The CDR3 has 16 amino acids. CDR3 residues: CASSLAGAGPGEKLFF. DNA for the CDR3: TGTGCCAGCAGCTTGGCCGGGGCCGGACCGGGAGAAAAACTGTTTTTT.

CDR3 sequence reads: CASSISRGTEAFF. DNA for the CDR3: TGTGCCAGTAGTATAAGTCGGGGCACTGAAGCTTTCTTT. J is TRBJ1-1 and V is TRBV19, with D uncertain. The CDR3 sequence is 13 residues long. In germline, CDR1 is LNHDA, CDR2 SQIVND (reference sequence). Trimming stripped 2 bases from V and 4 bases from J, with 8 bases between.

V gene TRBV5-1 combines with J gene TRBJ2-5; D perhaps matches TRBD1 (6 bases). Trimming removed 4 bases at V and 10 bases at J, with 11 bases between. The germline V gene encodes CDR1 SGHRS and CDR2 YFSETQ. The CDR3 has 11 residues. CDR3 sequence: CASSLQGFQYF. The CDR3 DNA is TGCGCCAGCAGCCTACAGGGTTTCCAGTACTTC.

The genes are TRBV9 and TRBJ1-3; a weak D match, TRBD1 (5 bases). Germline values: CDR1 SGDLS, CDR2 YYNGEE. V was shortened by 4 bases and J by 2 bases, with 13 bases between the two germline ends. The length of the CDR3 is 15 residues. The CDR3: CASSSDPGAGNTIYF. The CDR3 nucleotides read TGTGCCAGCAGCTCAGACCCGGGGGCTGGAAACACCATATATTTT.

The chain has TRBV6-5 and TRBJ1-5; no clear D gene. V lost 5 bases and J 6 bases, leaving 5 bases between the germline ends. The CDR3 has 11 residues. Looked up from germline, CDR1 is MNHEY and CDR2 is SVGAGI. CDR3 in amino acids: CASSEAQPQHF. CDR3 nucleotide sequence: TGTGCCAGCAGTGAAGCTCAGCCCCAGCATTTT.

The CDR3 DNA follows: TGTGCCAGTAGTATCCCCGGGACTTTTTATAGCAATCAGCCCCAGCATTTT. Translating it yields CASSIPGTFYSNQPQHF. The V call is TRBV19, the J call TRBJ1-5, with a tentative D call TRBD1 (5 bases). Per germline, CDR1 LNHDA and CDR2 SQIVND (reference sequence). The CDR3 covers 17 residues. V shed 3 bases and J shed 0 bases, with 15 bases lying between them.

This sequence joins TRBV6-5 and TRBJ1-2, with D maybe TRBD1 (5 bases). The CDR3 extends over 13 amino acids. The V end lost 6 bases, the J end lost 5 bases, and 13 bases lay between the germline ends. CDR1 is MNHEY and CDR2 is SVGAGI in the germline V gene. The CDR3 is CASSRRGVYGYTF. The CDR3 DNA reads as TGTGCCAGCAGCCGGCGGGGGGTATATGGCTACACCTTC.

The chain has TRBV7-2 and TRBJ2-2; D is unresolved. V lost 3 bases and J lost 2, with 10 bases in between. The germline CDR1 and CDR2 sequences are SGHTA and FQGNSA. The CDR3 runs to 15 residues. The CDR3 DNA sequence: TGTGCCAGCAGCTTGGGCGTCCTAAACACCGGGGAGCTGTTTTTT. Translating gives CASSLGVLNTGELFF.

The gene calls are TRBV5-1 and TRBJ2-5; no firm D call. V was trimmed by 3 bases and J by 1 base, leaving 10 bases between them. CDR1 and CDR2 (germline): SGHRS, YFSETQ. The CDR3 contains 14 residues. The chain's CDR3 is CASSSGLLQETQYF. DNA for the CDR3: TGCGCCAGCAGCTCCGGGCTCCTCCAAGAGACCCAGTACTTC.

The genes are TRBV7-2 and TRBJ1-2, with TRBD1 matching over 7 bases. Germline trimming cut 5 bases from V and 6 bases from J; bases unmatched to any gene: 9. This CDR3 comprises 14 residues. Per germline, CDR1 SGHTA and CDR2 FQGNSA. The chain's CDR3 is CASSDRQGFHGYTF. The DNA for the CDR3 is TGTGCCAGCAGCGACAGACAGGGTTTCCATGGCTACACCTTC. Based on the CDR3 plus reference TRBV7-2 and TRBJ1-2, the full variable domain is GAGVSQSPSNKVTEKGKDVELRCDPISGHTALYWYRQSLGQGLEFLIYFQGNSAPDKSGLPSDRFSAERTGGSVSTLTIQRTQQEDSAVYLCASSDRQGFHGYTFGSGTRLTVV.

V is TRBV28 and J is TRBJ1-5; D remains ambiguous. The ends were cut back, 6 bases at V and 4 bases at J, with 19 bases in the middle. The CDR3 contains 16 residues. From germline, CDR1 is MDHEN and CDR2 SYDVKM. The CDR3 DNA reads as TGTGCCAGCAGCGGGTGGGGAGCAGGACCTAATCAGCCCCAGCATTTT. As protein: CASSGWGAGPNQPQHF.

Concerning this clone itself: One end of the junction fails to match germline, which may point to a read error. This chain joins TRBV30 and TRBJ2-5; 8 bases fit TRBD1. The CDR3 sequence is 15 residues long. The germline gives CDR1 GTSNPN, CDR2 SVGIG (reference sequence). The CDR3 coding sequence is TGTGCCCGGAGTCCCGGACAGGGAGGAAAAGAGACCCAGTACTTC. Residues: CARSPGQGGKETQYF.

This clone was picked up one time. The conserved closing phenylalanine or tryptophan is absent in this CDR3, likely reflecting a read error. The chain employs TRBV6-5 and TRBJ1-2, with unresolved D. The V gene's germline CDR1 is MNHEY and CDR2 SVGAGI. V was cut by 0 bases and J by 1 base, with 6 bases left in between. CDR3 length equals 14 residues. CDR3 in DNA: TGTGCCAGCAGTTACTCGCGGGTTAACTATGGCTACACCCTC. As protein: CASSYSRVNYGYTL.

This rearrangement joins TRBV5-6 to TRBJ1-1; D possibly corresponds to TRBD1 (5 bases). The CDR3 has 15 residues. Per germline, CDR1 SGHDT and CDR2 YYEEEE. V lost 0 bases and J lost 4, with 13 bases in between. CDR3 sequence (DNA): TGTGCCAGCAGCTTGGCCGGCAGGGTGGCCACTGAAGCTTTCTTT. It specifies CASSLAGRVATEAFF. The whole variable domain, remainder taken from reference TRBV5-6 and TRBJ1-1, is DAGVTQSPTHLIKTRGQQVTLRCSPKSGHDTVSWYQQALGQGPQFIFQYYEEEERQRGNFPDRFSGHQFPNYSSELNVNALLLGDSALYLCASSLAGRVATEAFFGQGTRLTVV.

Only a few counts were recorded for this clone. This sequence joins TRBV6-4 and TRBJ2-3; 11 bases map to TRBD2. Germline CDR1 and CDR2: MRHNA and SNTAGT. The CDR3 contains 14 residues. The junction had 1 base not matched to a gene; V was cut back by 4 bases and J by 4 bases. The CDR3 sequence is CASSVAGGPDTQYF. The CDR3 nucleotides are TGTGCCAGCAGTGTAGCGGGGGGGCCAGATACGCAGTATTTT.